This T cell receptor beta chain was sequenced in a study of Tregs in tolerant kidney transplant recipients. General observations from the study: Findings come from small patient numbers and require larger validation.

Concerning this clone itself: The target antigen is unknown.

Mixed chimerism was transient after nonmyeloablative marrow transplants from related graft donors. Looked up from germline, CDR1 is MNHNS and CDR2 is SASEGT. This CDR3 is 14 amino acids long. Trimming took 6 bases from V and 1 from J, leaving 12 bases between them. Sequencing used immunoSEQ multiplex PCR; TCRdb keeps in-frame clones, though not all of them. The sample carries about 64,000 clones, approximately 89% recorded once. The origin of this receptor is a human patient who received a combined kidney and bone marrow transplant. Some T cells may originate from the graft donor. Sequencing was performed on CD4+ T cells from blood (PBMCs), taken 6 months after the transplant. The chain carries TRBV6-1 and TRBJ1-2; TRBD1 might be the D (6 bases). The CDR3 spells CASSPTGGNYGYTF. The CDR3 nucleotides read TGTGCCAGCAGCCCGACAGGCGGTAACTATGGCTACACCTTC.